The source of this T cell receptor (beta chain) is a study of blood T cell repertoires in COVID-19. Study at large: COVID-19 samples, acute and convalescent, were from the United States, Italy and Spain. From T cells, B-cell-depleted T cells, or PBMCs came the material, which was cDNA or gDNA.

The CDR3 runs to 14 residues. The ends were cut back, 9 bases at V and 10 bases at J, with 19 bases in the middle. Generated by immunoSEQ multiplex PCR, the TCRdb table keeps only in-frame clones and is missing some. This table holds approximately 200,000 clones, approximately 90% found once. This clonotype originated in a man aged 30 to 39 with COVID-19, enrolled during active disease. The chain recombines TRBV23-1 with TRBJ1-6; TRBD1 is a possible D gene (5 bases). TRBV23-1 is reported as an ORF; its role is uncertain. What was sequenced was peripheral blood. The CDR3 loop reads CARNGFWAGSPLHF. The DNA for the CDR3 is TGCGCCAGGAATGGGTTTTGGGCAGGGTCACCCCTCCACTTT.